The present T cell receptor (beta chain) was sequenced within a study of OX40 agonist ivuxolimab in advanced cancers. On the study more broadly: Every 2 weeks, patients received ivuxolimab intravenously, dosed at 0.01 to 10 mg/kg.

Generated by immunoSEQ multiplex PCR, the TCRdb table keeps only in-frame clones and is missing some. The table lists around 69,000 clones, approximately 90% of them singletons. Study-wide results and limits: The antigens recognized by the expanded peripheral T cells, that is their antigen specificity, were not determined.

Comment on this clone: Its antigen is as yet unknown.

The CDR3 consists of 14 residues. The germline V gene encodes CDR1 SGHVS and CDR2 FNYEAQ. V lost 1 base and J 1 base, leaving 8 bases between the germline ends. The specimen was CD4+ or CD8+ T cells sorted from blood, collected in a trial of the OX40 agonist ivuxolimab. The chain joins TRBV7-6 to TRBJ2-7, with D perhaps matching TRBD2 (5 bases). The sequence was collected from an adult with an advanced solid tumor such as melanoma, head and neck, liver or kidney cancer. The DNA of the CDR3 is TGTGCCAGCAGCTTAGGGACTCGATCCTACGAGCAGTACTTC. Protein sequence: CASSLGTRSYEQYF.